A single T cell receptor beta chain is shown here with its context. The record originates from a study of CD8 T cells in Susac syndrome. CDR3 length: 16 amino acids. J was trimmed by 3 bases and V by 5 bases; bases with no gene match: 15. Germline-derived CDR1 and CDR2 are GTSNPN and SVGIG (reference sequence). RNA totalling roughly 0.45 to 1 ug underwent reverse transcription with random hexamers. Coverage of TCR beta CDR3 amplification by immunoSEQ multiplex PCR extended to 54 Vbeta and 13 Jbeta. TCRdb fed the immunoSEQ multiplex PCR reads into MiXCR, producing one record per CDR3 protein. The data show 120,000 to 150,000 distinct CDR3 sequences, with less than 95% seen just once and over 0.07% held by the top ten.

The clonotype originates from a human donor in good health. Specimen: CD4+ T cells from PBMCs. V is TRBV30 and J is TRBJ2-7; 8 nucleotides match TRBD2. CDR3 nucleotides: TGTGCCTGGGGGCTAGCGGGTCCCCAGCGCGTCTACGAGCAGTACTTC. Its translation: CAWGLAGPQRVYEQYF.